The text below deals with one T cell receptor beta chain. The record originates from a study of OX40 agonist ivuxolimab in advanced cancers. Assay: immunoSEQ multiplex PCR; the TCRdb copy retains only in-frame clones and omits some. The sample holds tens of thousands of clones, 80% to 90% seen once. Specimen: CD4+ or CD8+ T cells sorted from blood, collected in a trial of the OX40 agonist ivuxolimab. The clonotype was recovered from an adult with an advanced solid tumor such as melanoma, head and neck, liver or kidney cancer.

This chain's CDR3 is CASSIVGLAGGYADEQFF. The CDR3 DNA is TGTGCCAGTAGTATAGTGGGACTAGCGGGGGGTTACGCAGATGAGCAGTTCTTC. The V call is TRBV19, the J call TRBJ2-1, with 15 bases matching TRBD2. Per the germline V gene, CDR1 is LNHDA and CDR2 is SQIVND (reference sequence). This CDR3 spans 18 amino acids. V lost 1 base, J lost 8 bases, and 9 bases stayed unmatched.